The T cell receptor (beta chain) under discussion was sequenced for a study of blood T cell repertoires in COVID-19. As for the study in general: The analysed material was cDNA or gDNA that came from T cells, B-cell-depleted T cells, or PBMCs.

Enrollees, roughly 18 to 90 years old, lived in about two dozen US areas. Assignments of participants to cohorts depended upon their own reported clinical history. The germline V and J ends were trimmed by 8 bases and 4 bases, with 14 bases remaining between them. CDR3 length: 14 residues. Per the germline V gene, CDR1 is MGHDK and CDR2 is SYGVNS. In this sample, this clone turned up a few times. In the source study's methods: Amplifying reference gene primers gave estimates of nucleated cell counts. Method: immunoSEQ multiplex PCR; TCRdb's copy keeps in-frame clones and lacks some. Clonal size and the V and J genes are those of that table, whereas D and trimming came from the DNA. The repertoire holds about 260,000 clones, with around 84% as singletons.

This clonotype was sampled from a man in his thirties or forties with acute COVID-19. The rearrangement uses TRBV25-1 and TRBJ2-2; D not resolved. The sample was PBMCs or T cells enriched from blood (not recorded which). In DNA form, the CDR3 reads TGTGCCAGCCGCGCCAGCGTTAGCACCGGGGAGCTGTTTTTT. Protein: CASRASVSTGELFF. Looking up the rest from reference TRBV25-1 and TRBJ2-2 gives the full variable domain: EADIYQTPRYLVIGTGKKITLECSQTMGHDKMYWYQQDPGMELHLIHYSYGVNSTEKGDLSSESTVSRIRTEHFPLTLESARPSHTSQYLCASRASVSTGELFFGEGSRLTVL.